Following are 23 T cell receptor beta chains from one sample sequenced in a study of cytomegalovirus exposure and HLA in healthy donors (dated 2017 in TCRdb). The method behind the library was the immunoSEQ multiplex PCR assay. TCRdb limited this immuneACCESS table to in-frame rearrangements with V and J called. A share of clones is missing; checked studies link under half to unresolved V genes, and the rest is unexplained. In all, the sample holds roughly 280,000 clones, and about 86% of those were seen once. In total, the top ten clones hold less than 1.2% of the sample. The sample taken for sequencing was PBMCs. The receptors were gathered from a woman in her late teens or twenties in good health and CMV-seronegative.

The J gene is TRBJ2-2, the V gene TRBV11-3, with 12 bases lining up with TRBD2. Trimming took 5 bases from V and 2 from J; bases not matched to a gene: 6. The CDR3 has 17 residues. CDR1 and CDR2 from the germline V gene are SGHNT and YENEEA. The chain's CDR3 is CASSPRGLAGNTGELFF. For the CDR3, the DNA is TGTGCCAGCAGCCCGCGGGGACTAGCGGGTAACACCGGGGAGCTGTTTTTT. The complete variable domain, with remaining parts taken from reference TRBV11-3 and TRBJ2-2, reads EAGVVQSPRYKIIEKKQPVAFWCNPISGHNTLYWYLQNLGQGPELLIRYENEEAVDDSQLPKDRFSAERLKGVDSTLKIQPAELGDSAVYLCASSPRGLAGNTGELFFGEGSRLTVL.

The genes are TRBV6-5 and TRBJ2-7, with D unresolved. This CDR3 contains 14 residues. CDR1 is MNHEY and CDR2 is SVGAGI in the germline V gene. V lost 6 bases to trimming and J lost 5 bases, with 17 bases between them. CDR3 loop: CASSQTGEAHEQYF. In DNA form, the CDR3 reads TGTGCCAGCAGCCAAACCGGAGAGGCCCACGAGCAGTACTTC.

The chain uses TRBV7-3 and TRBJ1-2, with 7 bases fitting TRBD1. The CDR3 length is 13 residues. The junction had 2 bases not matched to a gene; V was cut back by 4 bases and J by 3 bases. CDR1 is SGHTA, CDR2 FQGTGA, per germline. The CDR3 here is CASSSGQDYGYTF. The DNA of the CDR3 is TGTGCCAGCAGCTCCGGACAGGACTATGGCTACACCTTC.

This clone was counted a few times. The V call is TRBV6-5, the J call TRBJ1-2; TRBD1 might be the D (5 bases). V was cut by 6 bases and J by 2 bases, with 10 bases left in between. Germline V gives CDR1 MNHEY, CDR2 SVGAGI. This CDR3 is built from 13 residues. CDR3 sequence (DNA): TGTGCCAGCAGCCGGGGACTCAACTATGGCTACACCTTC. As protein: CASSRGLNYGYTF.

This clone occurred once. The gene calls are TRBV5-1 and TRBJ2-3; 13 bases line up with TRBD2. CDR3 length equals 16 residues. V dropped 3 bases and J dropped 4; count of bases not matched to a gene: 5. Germline V CDR1 and CDR2: SGHRS, YFSETQ. The CDR3 coding sequence is TGCGCCAGCAGCTCAGGACTAGCGGGAGTGGCAGATACGCAGTATTTT. This sequence encodes CASSSGLAGVADTQYF.

This rearrangement joins TRBV29-1 to TRBJ1-2; D perhaps matches TRBD1 (5 bases). Deletions cut 3 bases from V and 4 bases from J, with 9 bases between. The CDR3 runs 12 residues. The V gene's germline CDR1 is SQVTM and CDR2 ANQGSEA. CDR3 DNA: TGCAGCGTTGATGGGGGGAGCTATGGCTACACCTTC. It specifies CSVDGGSYGYTF. The full variable domain, in which reference TRBV29-1 and TRBJ1-2 provide the parts outside the CDR3, is SAVISQKPSRDICQRGTSLTIQCQVDSQVTMMFWYRQQPGQSLTLIATANQGSEATYESGFVIDKFPISRPNLTFSTLTVSNMSPEDSSIYLCSVDGGSYGYTFGSGTRLTVV.

The gene calls are TRBV7-9 and TRBJ2-1; 14 bases are a match to TRBD2. Per the germline V gene, CDR1 is SEHNR and CDR2 is FQNEAQ (reference sequence). After removal of 4 bases from V and 8 bases from J, the junction contained 7 bases not matched to a gene. The CDR3 totals 16 residues. CDR3 amino acids: CASSSGLAGVGHEQFF. The DNA for the CDR3 is TGTGCCAGCAGCTCGGGACTAGCGGGAGTGGGGCATGAGCAGTTCTTC.

This clone was seen a handful of times. The chain carries TRBV6-6 and TRBJ1-1; D is uncertain. Trimming shortened V by 5 bases and J by 5 bases, and 15 bases separated the two germline ends. Per germline, CDR1 MNHNY and CDR2 SVGAGI (reference sequence). The CDR3 is 14 amino acids. The CDR3 spells CASSLPDGRTEAFF. CDR3 DNA sequence: TGTGCCAGCAGTCTACCGGACGGGAGAACTGAAGCTTTCTTT.

V is TRBV29-1 and J is TRBJ2-7; D is unresolved. Germline lookup yields CDR1 SQVTM and CDR2 ANQGSEA. The V gene lost 6 bases and the J gene lost 6 bases, with 18 bases spanning the gap. CDR3 length equals 13 residues. The CDR3 DNA reads as TGCAGCGTCGGCGTCCTGGCGTCAGGCGAGCAGTACTTC. Its protein product is CSVGVLASGEQYF.

CDR3 amino acids: CASSREDRRYSNQPQHF. CDR3 in DNA: TGTGCCAGCAGCAGGGAGGACAGGAGATATAGCAATCAGCCCCAGCATTTT. The V gene is TRBV7-8, the J gene TRBJ1-5; 7 nucleotides align to TRBD1. J lost 0 bases, V lost 5 bases, and 10 bases had no gene match. The germline V gene encodes CDR1 SGHVS and CDR2 FQNEAQ. CDR3 length: 17 amino acids.

This chain links TRBV5-1 with TRBJ1-1, with D unclear. The CDR3 extends over 13 amino acids. V lost 0 bases, J lost 1 base, and 4 bases lay in between. Germline assignment: CDR1 SGHRS and CDR2 YFSETQ. This CDR3 is CASSLERNTEAFF. CDR3 sequence (DNA): TGCGCCAGCAGCTTGGAGAGGAACACTGAAGCTTTCTTT.

This chain links TRBV7-3 with TRBJ2-7; D gene ambiguous. V lost 2 bases and J 0 bases, leaving 11 bases between the germline ends. Per the germline V gene, CDR1 is SGHTA and CDR2 is FQGTGA. The CDR3 has 15 amino acids. This CDR3 reads CASSLGGSSSYEQYF. The DNA of the CDR3 is TGTGCCAGCAGCTTAGGCGGATCCTCCTCCTACGAGCAGTACTTC.

The genes are TRBV4-1 and TRBJ2-3; 13 nucleotides line up with TRBD2. Looked up from germline, CDR1 is MGHRA and CDR2 is YSYEKL. This CDR3 spans 18 amino acids. V trimming: 0 bases; J trimming: 2 bases; junction bases outside the gene matches: 5. The CDR3 reads CASSQDRTSGSDTDTQYF. As DNA, the CDR3 is TGCGCCAGCAGCCAAGACCGGACTAGCGGGAGTGACACAGATACGCAGTATTTT.

V is TRBV18 and J is TRBJ1-2; D is ambiguous. The CDR3 has 14 residues. Germline CDR1 KGHSH, CDR2 LQKENI. V lost 2 bases, J lost 8 bases, and 15 bases lay in between. CDR3 sequence: CASSPDRIGDGYTF. The CDR3 DNA follows: TGTGCCAGCTCACCAGATCGGATTGGAGACGGCTACACCTTC.

This clone was detected a few times. The chain is built from TRBV9 and TRBJ1-4, with D possibly matching TRBD1 (6 bases). The V and J ends lost 5 bases and 7 bases respectively, with 18 bases between them. CDR1 and CDR2 from the germline V gene are SGDLS and YYNGEE. This CDR3 region has 15 residues. DNA for the CDR3: TGTGCCAGCAGTTCTACACAGGGCGCGGGTGAAAAACTGTTTTTT. It specifies CASSSTQGAGEKLFF.

The rearrangement joins TRBV30 to TRBJ2-5; TRBD2 matches 8 bases. This CDR3 is 14 amino acids long. The junction had 10 bases not matched to a gene; V was cut back by 1 base and J by 9 bases. Germline-derived CDR1 and CDR2 are GTSNPN and SVGIG (reference sequence). For the CDR3, the DNA is TGTGCCTGGAGTGCCTCGGGGGCCGGGGGGGCCCAGTACTTC. This translates into CAWSASGAGGAQYF. Filled out from reference TRBV30 and TRBJ2-5, the complete variable domain reads SQTIHQWPATLVQPVGSPLSLECTVEGTSNPNLYWYRQAAGRGLQLLFYSVGIGQISSEVPQNLSASRPQDRQFILSSKKLLLSDSGFYLCAWSASGAGGAQYFGPGTRLLVL.

The chain carries TRBV5-1 and TRBJ1-4; D gene ambiguous. The CDR3 loop spans 12 amino acids. V was cut by 0 bases and J by 7 bases, with 4 bases left in between. Per germline, CDR1 SGHRS and CDR2 YFSETQ. CDR3 DNA sequence: TGCGCCAGCAGCTTGGGCGGTGAAAAACTGTTTTTT. Amino acid sequence: CASSLGGEKLFF.

The chain uses TRBV30 and TRBJ1-2; the match to TRBD1 covers 7 bases. V was pared by 5 bases and J by 2 bases, with 5 bases of the junction left unmatched. CDR1 is GTSNPN and CDR2 is SVGIG in the germline V gene (reference sequence). The CDR3 contains 13 residues. The CDR3 spells CAWEGQTNYGYTF. The CDR3, as DNA: TGTGCCTGGGAGGGACAGACGAACTATGGCTACACCTTC.

The chain carries TRBV11-3 and TRBJ2-7; 14 bases are shared with TRBD2. The V gene end was trimmed by 5 bases and the J gene end by 5 bases; junction bases not matched to a gene: 5. Germline loops: CDR1 SGHNT, CDR2 YENEEA. This CDR3 contains 15 residues. For the CDR3, the DNA is TGTGCCAGCAGCGCGGAGGGACTAGCGGGAGACGAGCAGTACTTC. Translation: CASSAEGLAGDEQYF.

The V and J genes are TRBV7-8 and TRBJ1-2; no clear D. Trimming took 2 bases from V and 5 from J, leaving 15 bases between them. CDR3 length: 15 residues. Germline V gives CDR1 SGHVS, CDR2 FQNEAQ. Written as DNA, the CDR3 is TGTGCCAGCAGCTTAAGCTGGAGGGATGGGTATGGCTACACCTTC. Its translation is CASSLSWRDGYGYTF. Using reference TRBV7-8 and TRBJ1-2 for the parts outside the CDR3, the full variable domain is GAGVSQSPRYKVAKRGQDVALRCDPISGHVSLFWYQQALGQGPEFLTYFQNEAQLDKSGLPSDRFFAERPEGSVSTLKIQRTQQEDSAVYLCASSLSWRDGYGYTFGSGTRLTVV.

V usage is TRBV19 and J usage is TRBJ1-2; D gene unclear. Germline V gene data show CDR1 as LNHDA and CDR2 as SQIVND (reference sequence). V lost 3 bases to trimming and J lost 2 bases, with 10 bases between them. CDR3 length equals 14 residues. The CDR3 region is CASSIGVGNYGYTF. The CDR3 DNA is TGTGCCAGTAGTATCGGGGTGGGCAACTATGGCTACACCTTC.

The chain recombines TRBV18 with TRBJ2-7, with 7 bases aligning to TRBD1. The trim removed 4 bases at V and 8 bases at J, leaving 8 bases unmatched. The CDR3 is 13 amino acids. Germline values: CDR1 KGHSH, CDR2 LQKENI. The CDR3 spells CASSRPGTDKQYF. For the CDR3, the DNA is TGTGCCAGCTCACGCCCCGGGACAGATAAGCAGTACTTC.

The chain combines TRBV28 with TRBJ1-1; 8 positions agree with TRBD1. CDR3 length: 17 amino acids. Per germline, CDR1 MDHEN and CDR2 SYDVKM. The trim removed 5 bases at V and 3 bases at J, leaving 14 bases unmatched. The CDR3 region is CASSPPDRVVRDTEAFF. The CDR3 nucleotides read TGTGCCAGCAGTCCGCCGGACAGGGTAGTTAGGGACACTGAAGCTTTCTTT. Full variable domain (missing parts from reference TRBV28 and TRBJ1-1): DVKVTQSSRYLVKRTGEKVFLECVQDMDHENMFWYRQDPGLGLRLIYFSYDVKMKEKGDIPEGYSVSREKKERFSLILESASTNQTSMYLCASSPPDRVVRDTEAFFGQGTRLTVV.